This TCR beta chain was sequenced for a study of blood T cell repertoires in COVID-19. With 9 bases removed from V and 2 bases from J, the gap between germline ends came to 19 bases. This CDR3 is 15 amino acids long. Germline V gene sequence: CDR1 KGHDR, CDR2 SFDVKD. Here immunoSEQ multiplex PCR was the method, and the copy in TCRdb shows in-frame clones only, minus some. The data show about 500,000 clones, 85% to 90% seen once. The chain employs TRBV24-1 and TRBJ2-7; D is ambiguous. The TCR sequence derives from a woman in her forties or fifties with COVID-19, enrolled during active disease. Material: peripheral blood. The DNA of the CDR3 is TGTGCCACCCCGCGGTGGAACCCCAGCCCCTACGAGCAGTACTTC. It specifies CATPRWNPSPYEQYF.